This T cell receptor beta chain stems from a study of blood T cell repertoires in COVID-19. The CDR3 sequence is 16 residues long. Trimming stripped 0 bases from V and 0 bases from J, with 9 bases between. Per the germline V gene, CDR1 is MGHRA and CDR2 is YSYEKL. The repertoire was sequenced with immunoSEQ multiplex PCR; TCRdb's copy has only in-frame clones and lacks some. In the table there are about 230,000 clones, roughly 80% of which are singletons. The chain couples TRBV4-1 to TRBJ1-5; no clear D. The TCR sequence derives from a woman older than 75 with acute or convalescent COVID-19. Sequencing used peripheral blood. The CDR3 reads CASSQDNTASNQPQHF. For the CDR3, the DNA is TGCGCCAGCAGCCAAGATAACACAGCTAGCAATCAGCCCCAGCATTTT.